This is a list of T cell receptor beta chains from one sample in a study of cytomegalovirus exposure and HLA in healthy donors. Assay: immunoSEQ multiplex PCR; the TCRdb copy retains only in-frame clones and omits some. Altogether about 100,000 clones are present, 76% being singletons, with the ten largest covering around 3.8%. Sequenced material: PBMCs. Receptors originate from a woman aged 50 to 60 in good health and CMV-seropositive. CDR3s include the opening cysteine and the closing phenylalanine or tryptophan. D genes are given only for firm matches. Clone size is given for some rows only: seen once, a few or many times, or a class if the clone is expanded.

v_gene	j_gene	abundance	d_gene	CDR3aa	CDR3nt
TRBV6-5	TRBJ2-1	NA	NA	CASSYLGEQFF	TGTGCCAGCAGTTACCTAGGTGAGCAGTTCTTC
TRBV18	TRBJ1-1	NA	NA	CASSESQNTEAFF	TGTGCCAGCTCAGAGTCCCAGAACACTGAAGCTTTCTTT
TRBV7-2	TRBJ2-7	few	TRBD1	CASSLAGWGTGGDEQYF	TGTGCCAGCAGCTTAGCCGGGTGGGGGACAGGGGGTGACGAGCAGTACTTC
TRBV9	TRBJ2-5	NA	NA	CASGRGRGQETQYF	TGTGCCAGCGGAAGAGGGAGGGGGCAAGAGACCCAGTACTTC
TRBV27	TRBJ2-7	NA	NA	CASNRLGGDVYEQYF	TGTGCCAGCAACCGACTTGGGGGCGACGTCTACGAGCAGTACTTC
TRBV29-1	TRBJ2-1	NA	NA	CSAPIGADRNEQFF	TGCAGCGCCCCTATCGGGGCAGACAGGAATGAGCAGTTCTTC
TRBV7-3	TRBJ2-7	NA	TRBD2	CASSFGTSGNEQYF	TGTGCCAGCAGCTTTGGGACTAGCGGCAACGAGCAGTACTTC
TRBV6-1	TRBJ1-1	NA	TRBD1	CASSRQGLKYEAFF	TGTGCCAGCAGCAGACAGGGTTTGAAGTATGAAGCTTTCTTT
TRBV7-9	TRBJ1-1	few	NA	CASSFRRSAMNTEAFF	TGTGCCAGCAGCTTCAGGAGGTCAGCTATGAACACTGAAGCTTTCTTT
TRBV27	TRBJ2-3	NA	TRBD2	CASSSQTSGSTDTQYF	TGTGCCAGCAGTTCTCAGACTAGCGGGAGCACAGATACGCAGTATTTT
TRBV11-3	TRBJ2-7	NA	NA	CASSLGGGAGEQYF	TGTGCCAGCAGCTTAGGGGGCGGGGCCGGCGAGCAGTACTTC
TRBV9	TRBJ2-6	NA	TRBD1	CASGGTGPLGANVLTF	TGTGCCAGCGGGGGGACAGGACCTCTCGGGGCCAACGTCCTGACTTTC
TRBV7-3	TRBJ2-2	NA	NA	CASSIHQAGTGELFF	TGTGCCAGCAGCATTCACCAAGCGGGCACCGGGGAGCTGTTTTTT
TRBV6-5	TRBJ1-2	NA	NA	CASSYAGQHQRGYTF	TGTGCCAGCAGTTACGCGGGCCAACATCAGAGGGGCTACACCTTC
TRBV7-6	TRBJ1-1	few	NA	CASSVRALLGTLNTEAFF	TGTGCCAGCAGCGTTCGGGCCCTCCTAGGGACATTGAACACTGAAGCTTTCTTT
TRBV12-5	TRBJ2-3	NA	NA	CASDPGGAGATDTQYF	TGTGCTAGTGACCCTGGAGGGGCGGGGGCGACAGATACGCAGTATTTT
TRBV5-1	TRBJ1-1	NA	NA	CASSLGTAVEAFF	TGCGCCAGCAGCTTGGGGACAGCAGTTGAAGCTTTCTTT
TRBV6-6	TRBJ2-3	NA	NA	CASRLALGGDTQYF	TGTGCCAGCAGGCTAGCGTTGGGGGGAGATACGCAGTATTTT
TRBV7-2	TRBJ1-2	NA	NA	CASSSRNKYGYTF	TGTGCCAGCAGCTCTAGAAACAAATATGGCTACACCTTC
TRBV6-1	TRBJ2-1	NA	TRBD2	CASRRGGYNEQFF	TGTGCCTCGAGACGGGGGGGTTACAATGAGCAGTTCTTC
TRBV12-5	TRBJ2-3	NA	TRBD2	CASGSKRGVTDTQYF	TGTGCTAGTGGTTCCAAGCGGGGGGTCACAGATACGCAGTATTTT
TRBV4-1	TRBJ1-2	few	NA	CASSQKDSSNYGYTF	TGCGCCAGCAGCCAGAAGGACTCCTCTAACTATGGCTACACCTTC
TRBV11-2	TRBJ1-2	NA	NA	CASSLGVRAVYGYTF	TGTGCCAGCAGCTTAGGGGTCAGGGCCGTCTATGGCTACACCTTC
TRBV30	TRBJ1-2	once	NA	CACSLGGGYGYTF	TGTGCCTGCTCCCTTGGGGGAGGGTATGGCTACACCTTC
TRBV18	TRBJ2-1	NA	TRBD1	CASYRDSYNEQFF	TGTGCCAGCTACCGGGACAGTTACAATGAGCAGTTCTTC